This is a list of T cell receptor beta chains from one sample in a study of OX40 agonist ivuxolimab in advanced cancers. Sequencing was performed with immunoSEQ multiplex PCR; in TCRdb, only in-frame clones are kept and a portion is missing. The sample has over 150,000 clones; 94% are singletons. Here the sequenced sample was CD4+ or CD8+ T cells sorted from blood, taken in a trial of the OX40 agonist ivuxolimab. Receptors originate from an adult with an advanced solid tumor such as melanoma, head and neck, liver or kidney cancer. CDR3s include the opening cysteine and the closing phenylalanine or tryptophan. A D gene is named only where the DNA matches it firmly. Expanded clones get a size class; other rows say once, few or many, or leave the size out.

J gene | D gene | clone size | V gene | CDR3 length | CDR3 protein | CDR3 DNA
TRBJ2-3 | . | . | TRBV18 | 14 | CASSPPTSPDTQYF | TGTGCCAGCTCACCACCTACTAGCCCAGATACGCAGTATTTT
TRBJ2-2 | . | . | TRBV14 | 15 | CASSQESRVGGELFF | TGTGCCAGCAGCCAAGAGAGTAGGGTCGGCGGGGAGCTGTTTTTT
TRBJ1-6 | . | . | TRBV30 | 12 | CAWTPGGSPLHF | TGTGCCTGGACTCCGGGGGGGTCACCCCTCCACTTT
TRBJ2-7 | TRBD2 | . | TRBV27 | 15 | CASSFLAGAGYEQYF | TGTGCCAGCAGTTTCCTAGCGGGAGCGGGATACGAGCAGTACTTC
TRBJ1-5 | TRBD1 | . | TRBV5-4 | 16 | CASSTKTGGHDQPQHF | TGTGCCAGCAGCACGAAGACAGGGGGTCACGATCAGCCCCAGCATTTT
TRBJ2-7 | TRBD2 | . | TRBV7-2 | 17 | CASSLGPSGARPYEQYF | TGTGCCAGCAGCTTAGGGCCTAGCGGGGCTCGACCCTACGAGCAGTACTTC
TRBJ1-5 | TRBD1 | . | TRBV19 | 16 | CASTGQGRHSNQPQHF | TGTGCCAGTACCGGACAGGGGCGTCATAGCAATCAGCCCCAGCATTTT
TRBJ1-1 | . | . | TRBV11-3 | 13 | CASSLSSYTEAFF | TGTGCCAGCAGCTTGAGCAGTTACACTGAAGCTTTCTTT
TRBJ1-1 | . | . | TRBV27 | 10 | CASSAKRGGF | TGTGCCAGCAGTGCGAAGAGGGGTGGCTTT
TRBJ1-1 | . | . | TRBV7-9 | 14 | CASSLAQGNTEAFF | TGTGCCAGCAGCTTAGCGCAGGGGAACACTGAAGCTTTCTTT
TRBJ1-4 | TRBD1 | . | TRBV4-1 | 15 | CASSQVGTGREKLFF | TGCGCCAGCAGCCAAGTAGGGACAGGGAGAGAAAAACTGTTTTTT
TRBJ2-7 | TRBD1 | . | TRBV18 | 14 | CASSPGTGTYEQYF | TGTGCCAGCTCACCCGGGACAGGGACCTACGAGCAGTACTTC
TRBJ1-5 | TRBD1 | . | TRBV7-2 | 18 | CASSLFRKGQGTNQPQHF | TGTGCCAGCAGCTTATTTCGTAAGGGACAGGGGACCAATCAGCCCCAGCATTTT
TRBJ1-2 | . | . | TRBV6-1 | 11 | CASSDNYGYTF | TGTGCCAGCAGTGATAATTATGGCTACACCTTC
TRBJ2-7 | . | . | TRBV21-1 | 14 | CASKRQGPSYEQYF | TGTGCCAGCAAAAGACAGGGCCCCTCCTACGAGCAGTACTTC
TRBJ2-3 | TRBD2 | . | TRBV2 | 14 | CASTSLATADTQYF | TGTGCCAGCACTTCACTAGCGACTGCAGATACGCAGTATTTT
TRBJ1-2 | . | . | TRBV2 | 15 | CASSEGGGGMFGYTF | TGTGCCAGCAGTGAAGGTGGGGGGGGCATGTTTGGCTACACCTTC
TRBJ2-6 | . | . | TRBV5-1 | 17 | CASSLEGRSSGANVLTF | TGCGCCAGCAGCTTGGAGGGCCGCAGCTCTGGGGCCAACGTCCTGACTTTC
TRBJ2-3 | . | . | TRBV7-3 | 14 | CASSLVGSPDTQYF | TGTGCCAGCAGCTTAGTGGGAAGTCCGGATACGCAGTATTTT
TRBJ1-1 | . | . | TRBV5-4 | 15 | CASSPVGGRGFEAFF | TGTGCCAGCAGCCCCGTCGGTGGGCGGGGTTTCGAAGCTTTCTTT
TRBJ2-2 | TRBD1 | . | TRBV27 | 15 | CASSLTGGPTGELFF | TGTGCCAGCAGTTTGACAGGGGGACCTACCGGGGAGCTGTTTTTT
TRBJ1-4 | . | . | TRBV30 | 13 | CAWSVRQAEKLFF | TGTGCCTGGAGTGTCCGGCAGGCTGAAAAACTGTTTTTT
TRBJ1-2 | . | . | TRBV28 | 11 | CASSLDYGYTF | TGTGCCAGCAGTTTAGACTATGGCTACACCTTC
TRBJ1-1 | TRBD1 | . | TRBV19 | 13 | CASRLSRGPGAFF | TGTGCCAGTAGACTCTCTAGGGGGCCGGGAGCTTTCTTT
TRBJ2-5 | . | . | TRBV18 | 14 | CASSSNRGGETQYF | TGTGCCAGCTCAAGCAACAGGGGGGGAGAGACCCAGTACTTC
TRBJ2-7 | TRBD1 | . | TRBV29-1 | 12 | CSGQQGAGEQYF | TGCAGCGGTCAACAGGGGGCGGGAGAGCAGTACTTC
TRBJ1-1 | . | once | TRBV6-5 | 13 | CASSYHDRFEAFF | TGTGCCAGCAGTTACCACGACAGGTTTGAAGCTTTCTTT